The next 2 T cell receptor beta chains were all read from a single sample in a study of blood T cell repertoires in COVID-19. This table comes from immunoSEQ multiplex PCR, and its TCRdb copy is limited to in-frame clones, with some not included. The sample lists 250,000 to 300,000 clones; roughly nine tenths were seen once. Sequenced: peripheral blood. The receptors originated from a woman between 25 and 40 years old with COVID-19, enrolled during active disease.

The DNA of the CDR3 is TGTGCCAGCAGCACCGGGACAGAACCCTACGAGCAGTACTTC. Translation gives CASSTGTEPYEQYF. This rearrangement joins TRBV7-2 to TRBJ2-7; 7 bases are a match to TRBD1. CDR3 length equals 14 residues. CDR1 is SGHTA and CDR2 is FQGNSA in the germline V gene. The V segment lost 5 bases and the J segment 2 bases; nucleotides outside the gene matches: 6.

The chain employs TRBV5-1 and TRBJ1-2; 8 bases are a match to TRBD1. The CDR3 has 15 amino acids. The V gene end was trimmed by 4 bases and the J gene end by 1 base; junction bases not matched to a gene: 6. The germline gives CDR1 SGHRS, CDR2 YFSETQ. The CDR3 is CASSQGTGLNYGYTF. DNA of the CDR3: TGCGCCAGCAGCCAAGGGACAGGACTTAACTATGGCTACACCTTC.